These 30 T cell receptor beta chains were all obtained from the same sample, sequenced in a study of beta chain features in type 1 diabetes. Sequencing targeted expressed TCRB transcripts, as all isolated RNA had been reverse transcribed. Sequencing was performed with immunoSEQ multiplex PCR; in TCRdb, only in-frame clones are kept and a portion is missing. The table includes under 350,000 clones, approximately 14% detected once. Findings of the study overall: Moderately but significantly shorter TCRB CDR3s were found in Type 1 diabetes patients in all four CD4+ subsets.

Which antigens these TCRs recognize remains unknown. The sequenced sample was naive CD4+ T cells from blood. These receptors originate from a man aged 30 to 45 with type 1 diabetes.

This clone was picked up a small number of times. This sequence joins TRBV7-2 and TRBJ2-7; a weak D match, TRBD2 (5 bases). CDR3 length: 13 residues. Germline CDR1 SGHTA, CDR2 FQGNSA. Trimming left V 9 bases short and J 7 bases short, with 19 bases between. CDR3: CASSERASREQYF. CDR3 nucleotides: TGTGCCAGTAGCGAGAGGGCCTCCCGGGAGCAGTACTTC.

CDR3 protein: CASRGQGWETQYF. CDR3 nucleotide sequence: TGTGCCAGCAGGGGACAGGGGTGGGAGACCCAGTACTTC. The chain has TRBV6-5 and TRBJ2-5, with 10 bases identical to TRBD1. Per germline, CDR1 MNHEY and CDR2 SVGAGI. This CDR3 has 13 amino acids. V gave up 6 bases and J gave up 5 bases; unmatched junction bases: 3.

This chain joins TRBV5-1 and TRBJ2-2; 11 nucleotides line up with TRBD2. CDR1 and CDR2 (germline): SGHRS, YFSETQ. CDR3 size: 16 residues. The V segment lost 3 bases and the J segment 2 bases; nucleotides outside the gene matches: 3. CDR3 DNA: TGCGCCAGCAGCTCGGGACTAGCGGTAAACACCGGGGAGCTGTTTTTT. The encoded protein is CASSSGLAVNTGELFF. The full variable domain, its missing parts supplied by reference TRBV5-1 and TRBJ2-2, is KAGVTQTPRYLIKTRGQQVTLSCSPISGHRSVSWYQQTPGQGLQFLFEYFSETQRNKGNFPGRFSGRQFSNSRSEMNVSTLELGDSALYLCASSSGLAVNTGELFFGEGSRLTVL.

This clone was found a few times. CDR3 in DNA: TGTGCCACCAGCACCCAACAGGGGGTCACCGGGGAGCTGTTTTTT. It encodes CATSTQQGVTGELFF. This chain joins TRBV15 and TRBJ2-2; 8 nucleotides line up with TRBD1. V lost 4 bases and J lost 4; bases outside the gene matches: 5. Germline-derived CDR1 and CDR2 are LNHNV and YYDKDF (reference sequence). The CDR3 runs to 15 residues.

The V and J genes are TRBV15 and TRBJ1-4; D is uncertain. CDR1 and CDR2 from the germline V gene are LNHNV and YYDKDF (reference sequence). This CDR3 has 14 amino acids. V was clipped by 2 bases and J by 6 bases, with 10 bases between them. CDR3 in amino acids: CATSRNRGDEKLFF. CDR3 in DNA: TGTGCCACCAGCAGAAACCGGGGAGATGAAAAACTGTTTTTT.

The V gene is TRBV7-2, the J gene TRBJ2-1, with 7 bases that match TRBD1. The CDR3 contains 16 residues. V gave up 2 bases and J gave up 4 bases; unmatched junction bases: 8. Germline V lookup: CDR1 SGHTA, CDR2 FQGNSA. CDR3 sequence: CASSLWSDRAYNEQFF. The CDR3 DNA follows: TGTGCCAGCAGCTTATGGAGTGACAGGGCATACAATGAGCAGTTCTTC.

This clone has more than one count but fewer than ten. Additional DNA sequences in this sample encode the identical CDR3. CDR3 protein: CATSRDLAGAYNEQFF. The DNA for the CDR3 is TGTGCCACCAGCAGAGATCTAGCGGGAGCCTACAATGAGCAGTTCTTC. The chain employs TRBV15 and TRBJ2-1; 10 bases are a match to TRBD2. V shed 0 bases, J shed 2 bases, and the junction held 1 base outside the gene matches. CDR3 length: 16 residues. The germline V gene encodes CDR1 LNHNV and CDR2 YYDKDF (reference sequence).

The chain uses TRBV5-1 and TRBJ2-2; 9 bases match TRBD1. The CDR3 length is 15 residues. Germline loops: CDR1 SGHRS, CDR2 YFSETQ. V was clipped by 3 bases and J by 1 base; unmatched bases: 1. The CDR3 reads CASSWGQGNTGELFF. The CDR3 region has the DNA TGCGCCAGCAGCTGGGGACAGGGGAACACCGGGGAGCTGTTTTTT.

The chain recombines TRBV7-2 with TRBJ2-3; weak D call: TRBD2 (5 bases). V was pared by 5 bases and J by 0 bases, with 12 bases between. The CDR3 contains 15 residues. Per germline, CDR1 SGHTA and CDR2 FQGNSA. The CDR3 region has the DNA TGTGCCAGCAGCCTCTCGACGGGAAGCACAGATACGCAGTATTTT. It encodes CASSLSTGSTDTQYF.

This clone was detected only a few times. The CDR3 nucleotides read TGTGCCACCAGCAGAGAGGTGGGGGAGGTGAATGAGCAGTTCTTC. It yields the protein CATSREVGEVNEQFF. The chain joins TRBV15 to TRBJ2-1, with D maybe TRBD2 (6 bases). Trimming shortened V by 0 bases and J by 7 bases, and 13 bases separated the two germline ends. The CDR3 runs to 15 residues. Germline CDR1 LNHNV, CDR2 YYDKDF (reference sequence).

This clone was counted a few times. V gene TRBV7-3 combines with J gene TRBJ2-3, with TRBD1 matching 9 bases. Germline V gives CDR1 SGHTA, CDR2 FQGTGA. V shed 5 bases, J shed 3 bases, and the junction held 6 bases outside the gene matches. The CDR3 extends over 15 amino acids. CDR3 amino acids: CASSLGTGSTDTQYF. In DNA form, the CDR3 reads TGTGCCAGCAGCCTAGGGACAGGGTCAACAGATACGCAGTATTTT.

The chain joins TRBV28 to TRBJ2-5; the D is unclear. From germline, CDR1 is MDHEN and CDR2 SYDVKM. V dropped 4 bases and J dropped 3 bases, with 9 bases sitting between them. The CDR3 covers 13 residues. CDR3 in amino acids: CASSSGQKETQYF. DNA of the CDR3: TGTGCCAGCAGTTCTGGCCAGAAAGAGACCCAGTACTTC.

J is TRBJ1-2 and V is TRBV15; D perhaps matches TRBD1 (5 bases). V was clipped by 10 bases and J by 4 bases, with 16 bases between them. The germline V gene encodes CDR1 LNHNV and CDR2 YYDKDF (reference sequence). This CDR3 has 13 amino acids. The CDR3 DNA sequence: TGTGCCATTTCATCGGGGGGTTCCTATGGCTACACCTTC. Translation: CAISSGGSYGYTF.

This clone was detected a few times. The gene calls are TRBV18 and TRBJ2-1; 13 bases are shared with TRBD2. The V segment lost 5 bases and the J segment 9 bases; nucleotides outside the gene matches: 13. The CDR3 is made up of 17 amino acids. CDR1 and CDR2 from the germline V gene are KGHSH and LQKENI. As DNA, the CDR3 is TGTGCCAGCTCAGCGGACAGAGGACTAGCGGGAGCTGGTGAGCAGTTCTTC. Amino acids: CASSADRGLAGAGEQFF. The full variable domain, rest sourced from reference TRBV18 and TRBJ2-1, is NAGVMQNPRHLVRRRGQEARLRCSPMKGHSHVYWYRQLPEEGLKFMVYLQKENIIDESGMPKERFSAEFPKEGPSILRIQQVVRGDSAAYFCASSADRGLAGAGEQFFGPGTRLTVL.

DNA for the CDR3: TGTGCCAGCAGCGTAGCCCTAGAACCCAGGGTGACCCAGTACTTC. Its protein product is CASSVALEPRVTQYF. This chain links TRBV9 with TRBJ2-5; possible D gene TRBD1, 5 bases. Germline CDR1 and CDR2: SGDLS and YYNGEE. The CDR3 loop spans 15 amino acids. Trimming took off 0 bases at V and 7 bases at J, with 16 bases between the two ends.

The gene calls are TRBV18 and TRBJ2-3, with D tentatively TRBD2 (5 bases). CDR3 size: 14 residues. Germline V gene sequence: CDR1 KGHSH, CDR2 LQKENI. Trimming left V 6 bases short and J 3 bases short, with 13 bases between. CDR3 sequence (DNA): TGTGCCAGCTCCCCTCCGGGAAGGACAGATACGCAGTATTTT. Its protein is CASSPPGRTDTQYF.

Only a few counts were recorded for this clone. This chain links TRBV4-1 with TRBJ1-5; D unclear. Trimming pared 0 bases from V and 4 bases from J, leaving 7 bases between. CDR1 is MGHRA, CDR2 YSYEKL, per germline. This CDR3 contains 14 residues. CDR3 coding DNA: TGCGCCAGCAGCCAAGATTACGGGAATCAGCCCCAGCATTTT. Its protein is CASSQDYGNQPQHF.

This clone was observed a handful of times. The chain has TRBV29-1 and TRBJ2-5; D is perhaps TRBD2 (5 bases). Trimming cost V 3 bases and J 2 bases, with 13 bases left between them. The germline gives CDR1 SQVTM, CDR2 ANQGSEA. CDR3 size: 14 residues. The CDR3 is CSVEGPSSQETQYF. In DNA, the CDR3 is TGCAGCGTTGAGGGTCCTAGCAGTCAAGAGACCCAGTACTTC.

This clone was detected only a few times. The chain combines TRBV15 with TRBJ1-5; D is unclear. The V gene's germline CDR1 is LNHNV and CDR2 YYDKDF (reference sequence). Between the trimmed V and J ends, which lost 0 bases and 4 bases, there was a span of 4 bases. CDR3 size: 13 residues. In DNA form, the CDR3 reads TGTGCCACCAGCAGAGATCAAAATCAGCCCCAGCATTTT. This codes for CATSRDQNQPQHF.

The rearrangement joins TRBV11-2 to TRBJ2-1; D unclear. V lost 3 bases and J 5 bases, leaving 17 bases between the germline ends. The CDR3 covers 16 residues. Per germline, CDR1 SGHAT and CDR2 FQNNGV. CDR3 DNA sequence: TGTGCCAGCAGCTTTAAAGCTATAGGAGAACACAATGAGCAGTTCTTC. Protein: CASSFKAIGEHNEQFF.

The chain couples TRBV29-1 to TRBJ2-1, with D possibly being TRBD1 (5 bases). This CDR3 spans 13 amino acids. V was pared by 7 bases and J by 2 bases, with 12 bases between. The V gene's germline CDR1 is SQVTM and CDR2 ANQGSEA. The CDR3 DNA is TGCAGCGCTGGACACCGAACCTACAATGAGCAGTTCTTC. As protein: CSAGHRTYNEQFF.

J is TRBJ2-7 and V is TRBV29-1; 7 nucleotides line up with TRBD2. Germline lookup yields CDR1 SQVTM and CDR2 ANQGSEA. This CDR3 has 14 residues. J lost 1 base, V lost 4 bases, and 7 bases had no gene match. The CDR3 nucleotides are TGCAGCGTTGTTGGGCTAGCGGATTCCTACGAGCAGTACTTC. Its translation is CSVVGLADSYEQYF.

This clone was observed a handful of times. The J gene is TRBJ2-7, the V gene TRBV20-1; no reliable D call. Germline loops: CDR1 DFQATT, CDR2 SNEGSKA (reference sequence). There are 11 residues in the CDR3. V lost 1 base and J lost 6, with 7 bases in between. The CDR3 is CSARAPSEQYF. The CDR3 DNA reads TGCAGTGCTAGAGCCCCGTCCGAGCAGTACTTC.

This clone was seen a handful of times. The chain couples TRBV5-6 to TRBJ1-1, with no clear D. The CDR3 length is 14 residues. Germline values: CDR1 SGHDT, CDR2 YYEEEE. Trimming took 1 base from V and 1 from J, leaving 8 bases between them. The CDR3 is CASSLPGENTEAFF. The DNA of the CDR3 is TGTGCCAGCAGCTTGCCCGGGGAGAACACTGAAGCTTTCTTT.

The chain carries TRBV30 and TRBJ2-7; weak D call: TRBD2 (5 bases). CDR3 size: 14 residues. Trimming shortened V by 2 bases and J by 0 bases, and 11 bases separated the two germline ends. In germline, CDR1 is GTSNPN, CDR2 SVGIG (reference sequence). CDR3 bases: TGTGCCTGGAGTCTAGCAGGTGTCTCCTACGAGCAGTACTTC. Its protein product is CAWSLAGVSYEQYF.

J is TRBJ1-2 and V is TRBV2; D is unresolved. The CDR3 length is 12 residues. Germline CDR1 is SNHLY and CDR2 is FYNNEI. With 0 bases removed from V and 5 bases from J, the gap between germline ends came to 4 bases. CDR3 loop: CASSEAPYGYTF. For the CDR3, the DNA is TGTGCCAGCAGTGAAGCCCCTTATGGCTACACCTTC.

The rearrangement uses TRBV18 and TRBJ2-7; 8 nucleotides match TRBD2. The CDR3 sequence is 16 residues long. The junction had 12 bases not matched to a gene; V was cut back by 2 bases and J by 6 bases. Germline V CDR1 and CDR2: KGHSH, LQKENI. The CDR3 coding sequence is TGTGCCAGCTCACCAACCGCCGGGACTAGTAGAGGCGAGCAGTACTTC. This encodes CASSPTAGTSRGEQYF.

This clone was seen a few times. The CDR3 nucleotides are TGTGCCAGCAGGAAATTACAGGGGAACTATGGCTACACCTTC. Translation: CASRKLQGNYGYTF. The rearrangement joins TRBV6-5 to TRBJ1-2, with 7 bases matching TRBD1. CDR1 is MNHEY and CDR2 is SVGAGI in the germline V gene. Trimming removed 6 bases from V and 2 bases from J; junction bases left unmatched: 6. This CDR3 has 14 residues.

CDR3 in DNA: TGCGCCAGCAGCGAGGGGGGGGCAGCCATTTCCTACGAGCAGTACTTC. This translates into CASSEGGAAISYEQYF. The chain employs TRBV5-1 and TRBJ2-7, with TRBD2 as a possible D gene (7 bases). CDR1 is SGHRS, CDR2 YFSETQ, per germline. This CDR3 comprises 16 residues. Trimming shortened V by 4 bases and J by 1 base, and 18 bases separated the two germline ends.

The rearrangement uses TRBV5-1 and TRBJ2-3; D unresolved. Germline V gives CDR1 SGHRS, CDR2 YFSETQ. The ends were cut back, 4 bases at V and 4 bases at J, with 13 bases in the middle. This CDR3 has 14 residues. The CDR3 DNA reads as TGCGCCAGCAGCCCGCAGGTTCCCCCAGATACGCAGTATTTT. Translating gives CASSPQVPPDTQYF.